These 24 T cell receptor beta chains originate from one sample sequenced in a study of blood T cell repertoires in COVID-19. The protocol was immunoSEQ multiplex PCR, while the TCRdb copy is restricted to in-frame clones and leaves out a portion. The sample has roughly 300,000 clones, around 86% seen once; the top ten hold under 3%. Sequencing was performed on peripheral blood. The receptor set was obtained from a woman aged 55-75 years with active or convalescent COVID-19.

On this clone itself: This sample also contains other DNA sequences that code for the same CDR3. The gene calls are TRBV5-1 and TRBJ1-2; maybe TRBD1 (5 bases). Germline CDR1 is SGHRS and CDR2 is YFSETQ. The CDR3 is made up of 15 amino acids. V was cut by 0 bases and J by 1 base, with 10 bases left in between. Here the CDR3 reads CASSLAETVNYGYTF. The CDR3 DNA follows: TGCGCCAGCAGCTTGGCTGAGACAGTTAACTATGGCTACACCTTC.

V and J are TRBV19 and TRBJ2-1; 15 nucleotides agree with TRBD2. After removal of 6 bases from V and 9 bases from J, the junction contained 6 bases not matched to a gene. The CDR3 loop spans 15 amino acids. Germline CDR1 and CDR2: LNHDA and SQIVND (reference sequence). In DNA form, the CDR3 reads TGTGCCAGTAGGTGGACTAGCGGGGGGGCGAGTGAGCAGTTCTTC. It translates to CASRWTSGGASEQFF.

The chain has TRBV5-8 and TRBJ2-1; 9 nucleotides agree with TRBD1. Germline values: CDR1 SGHTS, CDR2 YDEGEE. This CDR3 has 18 amino acids. The V segment lost 3 bases and the J segment 0 bases; nucleotides outside the gene matches: 10. The CDR3 region has the DNA TGTGCCAGCAGCTGGGGACAGGGCCGGCTGGGCTCCTACAATGAGCAGTTCTTC. Translating gives CASSWGQGRLGSYNEQFF.

The CDR3 DNA reads as TGTGCCAGCAGCAGGGGTAGAAGCTCTGGAAACACCATATATTTT. Translation: CASSRGRSSGNTIYF. The chain combines TRBV11-2 with TRBJ1-3, with a tentative D call TRBD1 (5 bases). Deletions cut 5 bases from V and 0 bases from J, with 11 bases between. The CDR3 is 15 residues long. From germline, CDR1 is SGHAT and CDR2 FQNNGV.

The chain is built from TRBV5-1 and TRBJ1-1; D is unclear. CDR1 is SGHRS, CDR2 YFSETQ, per germline. The germline V and J ends were trimmed by 2 bases and 0 bases, with 8 bases remaining between them. CDR3 length: 14 residues. The CDR3 loop reads CASSFSTLNTEAFF. DNA of the CDR3: TGCGCCAGCAGCTTCTCTACTTTGAACACTGAAGCTTTCTTT. Based on the CDR3 plus reference TRBV5-1 and TRBJ1-1, the full variable domain is KAGVTQTPRYLIKTRGQQVTLSCSPISGHRSVSWYQQTPGQGLQFLFEYFSETQRNKGNFPGRFSGRQFSNSRSEMNVSTLELGDSALYLCASSFSTLNTEAFFGQGTRLTVV.

V is TRBV7-6 and J is TRBJ2-2, with TRBD2 as a possible D gene (6 bases). The CDR3 runs to 15 residues. V was cut by 7 bases and J by 4 bases, with 16 bases left in between. CDR1 and CDR2 (germline): SGHVS, FNYEAQ. Here the CDR3 reads CASTPSRGVTGELFF. The CDR3, as DNA: TGTGCCAGCACCCCGTCGCGGGGAGTCACCGGGGAGCTGTTTTTT.

This sequence joins TRBV6-6 and TRBJ1-5; D possibly corresponds to TRBD1 (6 bases). Germline V gene sequence: CDR1 MNHNY, CDR2 SVGAGI (reference sequence). CDR3 length equals 16 residues. Trimming shortened V by 6 bases and J by 2 bases, and 17 bases separated the two germline ends. CDR3 amino acids: CASSLGGERGNQPQHF. The CDR3 DNA reads TGTGCCAGCAGCCTAGGGGGGGAAAGAGGCAATCAGCCCCAGCATTTT.

The chain has TRBV6-2 or TRBV6-3 and TRBJ2-7, with 10 bases fitting TRBD2. Per germline, CDR1 MNHEY and CDR2 SVGEGT. Unmatched junction bases numbered 7, after V lost 6 bases and J lost 2 bases. This CDR3 comprises 15 residues. The CDR3 DNA follows: TGTGCCAGCAGCAAAACTAGCGGGATTACCTACGAGCAGTACTTC. Translation: CASSKTSGITYEQYF.

The chain carries TRBV3-1 (or the pseudogene TRBV3-2) and TRBJ2-3, with 8 bases that match TRBD2. CDR1 is LGHDT, CDR2 YNNKEL, per germline (reference sequence). CDR3 length: 17 amino acids. The J segment lost 3 bases and the V segment lost 4 bases, leaving 12 bases of the junction unmatched. The CDR3 reads CASSRRVWVAGTDTQYF. Here the CDR3 DNA reads TGTGCCAGCAGCCGACGGGTGTGGGTAGCGGGGACAGATACGCAGTATTTT.

The V call is TRBV29-1, the J call TRBJ2-2; weak D call: TRBD1 (6 bases). V lost 6 bases, J lost 7 bases, and 12 bases lay in between. CDR1 SQVTM and CDR2 ANQGSEA come from the germline V gene. The CDR3 runs 12 residues. The CDR3 reads CSVHGQRGELFF. In DNA form, the CDR3 reads TGCAGCGTCCATGGACAGCGCGGGGAGCTGTTTTTT.

The chain uses TRBV7-3 and TRBJ1-4; TRBD1 is a possible D gene (5 bases). Between the trimmed V and J ends, which lost 2 bases and 1 base, there was a span of 8 bases. This CDR3 has 15 residues. The V gene's germline CDR1 is SGHTA and CDR2 FQGTGA. CDR3 sequence reads: CASSLRGGTNEKLFF. CDR3 sequence (DNA): TGTGCCAGCAGCTTACGCGGGGGAACTAATGAAAAACTGTTTTTT.

The V and J genes are TRBV27 and TRBJ1-2; 8 bases map to TRBD1. From germline, CDR1 is MNHEY and CDR2 SMNVEV (reference sequence). Germline trimming cut 3 bases from V and 3 bases from J; bases unmatched to any gene: 9. The CDR3 consists of 16 residues. DNA of the CDR3: TGTGCCAGCAGTTTCTCGGCAGGGGGCGCGGACTATGGCTACACCTTC. Protein sequence: CASSFSAGGADYGYTF.

The rearrangement links TRBV19 to TRBJ1-1; no definite D call. Germline-derived CDR1 and CDR2 are LNHDA and SQIVND (reference sequence). The V end was cut by 7 bases, the J end by 4 bases, with 31 bases between. CDR3 length: 19 residues. CDR3 region: CASIPNRGERVTWGTEAFF. For the CDR3, the DNA is TGTGCCAGTATACCCAACCGGGGAGAGAGGGTCACATGGGGCACTGAAGCTTTCTTT.

This chain uses TRBV28 with TRBJ2-3, with 15 bases that match TRBD2. CDR3 length: 16 amino acids. Germline CDR1 reads MDHEN; CDR2 reads SYDVKM. V gave up 5 bases and J gave up 5 bases; unmatched junction bases: 5. CDR3 coding DNA: TGTGCCAGCAGTCCCGGACTAGCGGGGGGGCTAGATACGCAGTATTTT. It translates to CASSPGLAGGLDTQYF.

This chain uses TRBV5-5 with TRBJ2-6; possible D gene TRBD1, 6 bases. V was shortened by 7 bases and J by 0 bases, with 17 bases between the two germline ends. Germline V gives CDR1 SGHKS, CDR2 YYEKEE (reference sequence). CDR3 size: 17 residues. The CDR3 sequence is CASSRGQPYSGANVLTF. The CDR3 DNA sequence: TGTGCCAGCTCGCGAGGACAGCCTTACTCTGGGGCCAACGTCCTGACTTTC.

The chain joins TRBV4-2 to TRBJ2-3; 7 bases line up with TRBD2. J gave up 5 bases and V 1 base, and 21 bases lay outside the gene matches. The germline V gene encodes CDR1 LGHNA and CDR2 YNFKEQ. The CDR3 runs to 20 residues. CDR3: CASSQAFPGLPSFFGDTQYF. As DNA, the CDR3 is TGTGCCAGCAGCCAAGCGTTCCCGGGACTACCGTCCTTCTTCGGAGATACGCAGTATTTT.

This chain links TRBV7-9 with TRBJ2-1; no firm D call. V shed 3 bases and J shed 10 bases, with 7 bases lying between them. In germline, CDR1 is SEHNR, CDR2 FQNEAQ (reference sequence). The CDR3 runs 11 residues. The CDR3 nucleotides are TGTGCCAGCAGCTTGACTTGGGAGCAGTTCTTC. Protein product: CASSLTWEQFF.

This clone has at least ten counts. The chain employs TRBV7-9 and TRBJ2-7; TRBD1 matches 10 bases. The germline V gene has CDR1 SEHNR and CDR2 FQNEAQ (reference sequence). After removal of 5 bases from V and 2 bases from J, the junction contained 3 bases not matched to a gene. The length of the CDR3 is 14 residues. CDR3 sequence reads: CASSPGTGAYEQYF. The CDR3 region has the DNA TGTGCCAGCAGCCCCGGGACAGGGGCCTACGAGCAGTACTTC.

V is TRBV12-3 or TRBV12-4 and J is TRBJ2-7; TRBD2 agrees at 7 bases. There are 12 residues in the CDR3. V shed 6 bases and J 6 bases; nucleotides not matched to a gene: 5. CDR3 DNA: TGTGCCAGCAGCGTTGGGGGGGGCGAGCAGTACTTC. Translated: CASSVGGGEQYF.

This clone showed up just once. V gene TRBV7-2 combines with J gene TRBJ2-5, with 8 bases fitting TRBD1. Unmatched junction bases numbered 9, after V lost 5 bases and J lost 10 bases. In germline, CDR1 is SGHTA, CDR2 FQGNSA. The CDR3 contains 13 residues. The CDR3 coding sequence is TGTGCCAGCAGCCAGACAGGGGCTATACTCCAGTACTTC. This encodes CASSQTGAILQYF.

This clone was seen just once. The J gene is TRBJ1-2, the V gene TRBV19, with 9 bases identical to TRBD1. The CDR3 is 13 residues long. Germline CDR1 reads LNHDA; CDR2 reads SQIVND (reference sequence). The V gene end was trimmed by 7 bases and the J gene end by 6 bases; junction bases not matched to a gene: 6. CDR3 region: CASTSGQGHGYTF. CDR3 nucleotide sequence: TGTGCCAGTACCTCGGGACAGGGCCATGGCTACACCTTC.

In its sample, this clone was seen once. The V and J genes are TRBV19 and TRBJ1-1; TRBD1 matches 7 bases. The CDR3 totals 15 residues. The germline gives CDR1 LNHDA, CDR2 SQIVND (reference sequence). V lost 6 bases, J lost 1 base, and 8 bases stayed unmatched. The CDR3 is CASSRQGVENTEAFF. DNA for the CDR3: TGTGCCAGTAGCCGCCAGGGGGTAGAGAACACTGAAGCTTTCTTT. The full variable domain, in which reference TRBV19 and TRBJ1-1 provide the parts outside the CDR3, is DGGITQSPKYLFRKEGQNVTLSCEQNLNHDAMYWYRQDPGQGLRLIYYSQIVNDFQKGDIAEGYSVSREKKESFPLTVTSAQKNPTAFYLCASSRQGVENTEAFFGQGTRLTVV.

In this sample, this clone turned up once. The chain links TRBV7-2 to TRBJ2-2; tentative D call: TRBD1 (5 bases). Trimming took 2 bases from V and 6 from J, leaving 13 bases between them. Germline V lookup: CDR1 SGHTA, CDR2 FQGNSA. This CDR3 is 15 amino acids long. DNA of the CDR3: TGTGCCAGCAGCTTACTGGCAGGGTCGGCCGGGGAGCTGTTTTTT. It codes for CASSLLAGSAGELFF.

The chain joins TRBV5-1 to TRBJ2-1, with 11 bases identical to TRBD2. The CDR3 spans 16 residues. Losses at the gene ends were 3 bases for V and 9 bases for J; bases not matched to a gene: 11. The germline CDR1 and CDR2 sequences are SGHRS and YFSETQ. CDR3 loop: CASSYGSGGDFREQFF. In DNA, the CDR3 is TGCGCCAGCAGCTACGGTAGCGGGGGGGACTTTCGTGAGCAGTTCTTC.